The rows below give T cell receptor beta chains drawn from one sample of a study of regulatory T cells in long-lasting Graves disease. TCRdb redid the calling of the multiplex PCR reads with MiXCR, one entry per CDR3 protein. The repertoire has more than 300,000 distinct CDR3 sequences, around 23% of them found once; the top ten carry 25% to 30%. Specimen: peripheral blood mononuclear cells (PBMCs), collected when the disease was refractory, from a patient treated with antithyroid drugs. The receptors were sampled from a woman between 40 and 50 years old with Graves disease. Both conserved end residues are part of each CDR3. A D gene is named only where the DNA matches it firmly. Size values are once, few and many counts, or a class for expanded clones, and some rows have none.

D gene	clone size	V gene	J gene	CDR3 protein	CDR3 DNA
-	-	TRBV2	TRBJ2-1	CASLSYNEQFF	TGTGCCAGCCTCTCCTACAATGAGCAGTTCTTC
TRBD2	few	TRBV29-1	TRBJ2-5	CSVEEGWGGSGTQYF	TGCAGCGTTGAGGAGGGATGGGGCGGGAGTGGGACCCAGTACTTC
-	-	TRBV7-8	TRBJ1-1	CASSLAGGALEAFF	TGTGCCAGCAGCCTCGCGGGGGGGGCGCTAGAAGCTTTCTTT
TRBD1	few	TRBV20-1	TRBJ1-5	CSARRRGRGQPQHF	TGCAGTGCTAGGAGAAGGGGGCGTGGGCAGCCCCAGCATTTT
-	-	TRBV3-1	TRBJ2-1	CASSQALGNNEQFF	TGTGCCAGCAGCCAAGCTCTAGGAAACAATGAGCAGTTCTTC
TRBD2	once	TRBV6-1	TRBJ2-2	CASSPAIPGLAGGETGELFF	TGTGCCAGCAGTCCGGCAATCCCGGGACTAGCGGGAGGGGAGACCGGGGAGCTGTTTTTT
-	-	TRBV7-2	TRBJ2-7	CASSLVGSLSYEQYF	TGTGCCAGCAGCTTGGTCGGGAGTCTCTCCTACGAGCAGTACTTC
-	many	TRBV10-3	TRBJ2-7	CAISERADTYEQYF	TGTGCCATCAGTGAACGGGCCGATACCTACGAGCAGTACTTC
-	many	TRBV28	TRBJ1-3	CASSGRGPQTGNTIYF	TGTGCCAGCAGTGGACGAGGGCCTCAGACTGGAAACACCATATATTTT
TRBD2	-	TRBV20-1	TRBJ2-1	CSARGLAYYNEQFF	TGCAGTGCTAGAGGACTAGCTTACTACAATGAGCAGTTCTTC
-	-	TRBV6-2/TRBV6-3	TRBJ2-3	CASSYGTRGTDTQYF	TGTGCCAGCAGTTACGGTACGCGGGGCACAGATACGCAGTATTTT
-	-	TRBV11-2	TRBJ2-7	CASADPVGPDIYEQYF	TGTGCCAGCGCAGACCCAGTCGGACCGGACATTTACGAGCAGTACTTC
-	-	TRBV7-2	TRBJ2-2	CASTLRSRGNTGELFF	TGTGCCAGCACCCTAAGGTCTCGCGGAAACACCGGGGAGCTGTTTTTT
-	few	TRBV20-1	TRBJ2-7	CSARASTANAYEQYF	TGCAGTGCTAGAGCGTCGACGGCCAACGCCTACGAGCAGTACTTC
-	-	TRBV13	TRBJ2-2	CASSPHDLKNTGELFF	TGTGCCAGCAGCCCTCACGATTTGAAGAACACCGGGGAGCTGTTTTTT
-	once	TRBV28	TRBJ1-2	CASSLFLGAPFYGYTF	TGTGCCAGCAGTTTATTCTTGGGGGCCCCCTTCTATGGCTACACCTTC
TRBD2	-	TRBV2	TRBJ2-3	CATRVGGAGGSDTQYF	TGTGCCACCCGAGTCGGTGGAGCGGGAGGATCAGATACGCAGTATTTT
-	many	TRBV6-1	TRBJ1-5	CASSELIPGSNQPQHF	TGTGCCAGCAGTGAACTAATCCCGGGTAGCAATCAGCCCCAGCATTTT
-	many	TRBV24-1	TRBJ2-5	CATRGPVTETQYF	TGTGCCACCAGAGGCCCGGTGACCGAGACCCAGTACTTC
-	-	TRBV20-1	TRBJ1-2	CSAPALTGKGYTF	TGCAGTGCCCCGGCACTCACAGGGAAAGGCTACACCTTC
-	many	TRBV7-3	TRBJ2-5	CASSLSIQETQYF	TGTGCCAGCAGCCTGAGTATCCAAGAGACCCAGTACTTC
TRBD1	-	TRBV6-1	TRBJ2-2	CASRKGAGELFF	TGTGCCTCTCGAAAGGGGGCTGGGGAGCTGTTTTTT
-	few	TRBV27	TRBJ2-7	CASSFRRDPPYEQYF	TGTGCCAGCAGTTTTCGCCGAGACCCACCGTACGAGCAGTACTTC
-	-	TRBV12-3/TRBV12-4	TRBJ2-2	CASRNSNTGELFF	TGTGCCAGCAGGAATAGCAACACCGGGGAGCTGTTTTTT
-	-	TRBV29-1	TRBJ2-2	CSALWLETGELFF	TGCAGCGCCCTTTGGCTAGAGACTGGGGAGCTGTTTTTT
-	-	TRBV28	TRBJ2-7	CASSQVPGPTYEQYF	TGTGCCAGCAGCCAAGTTCCGGGACCGACATACGAGCAGTACTTC
-	many	TRBV10-2	TRBJ1-5	CASGYQPQHF	TGCGCCAGCGGTTATCAGCCCCAGCATTTT
-	few	TRBV20-1	TRBJ2-2	CSASDQPTGELFF	TGCAGTGCTAGTGACCAACCAACCGGGGAGCTGTTTTTT
-	many	TRBV28	TRBJ1-4	CASSLHQNAEKLFF	TGTGCCAGCAGTTTACACCAAAACGCGGAAAAACTGTTTTTT
TRBD1	few	TRBV7-6	TRBJ1-1	CASSLVGRGQTEAFF	TGTGCCAGCAGCTTAGTTGGCAGGGGGCAAACTGAAGCTTTCTTT
-	-	TRBV5-6	TRBJ1-1	CASSLVSKGTEAFF	TGTGCCAGCAGCTTAGTGTCCAAGGGGACGGAAGCTTTCTTT
-	few	TRBV7-9	TRBJ2-1	CASSLVAVNEQFF	TGTGCCAGCAGCTTAGTGGCAGTCAATGAGCAGTTCTTC
-	-	TRBV3-1	TRBJ2-6	CASSRDASGANVLTF	TGTGCCAGCAGCCGCGACGCATCTGGGGCCAACGTCCTGACTTTC
TRBD1	once	TRBV28	TRBJ1-3	CASSSGTGGRNTIYF	TGTGCCAGCAGTTCTGGGACAGGGGGCCGAAACACCATATATTTT
TRBD2	many	TRBV28	TRBJ2-7	CASSTRTSGRRKSYEQYF	TGTGCCAGCAGTACCAGGACTAGCGGGAGAAGGAAATCCTACGAGCAGTACTTC
TRBD2	-	TRBV10-3	TRBJ2-3	CAISNRGSGRGSDTQYF	TGTGCCATCAGTAACAGAGGTAGCGGGAGGGGCTCAGATACGCAGTATTTT
-	many	TRBV27	TRBJ2-7	CASQLQGYEQYF	TGTGCCAGCCAATTACAGGGCTACGAGCAGTACTTC
-	-	TRBV12-3/TRBV12-4	TRBJ1-1	CASSLDGKNTEAFF	TGTGCCAGCAGTTTGGACGGTAAGAACACTGAAGCTTTCTTT
-	-	TRBV29-1	TRBJ1-4	CSARTATNEKLFF	TGCAGCGCGCGGACGGCAACTAATGAAAAACTGTTTTTT
-	many	TRBV12-3/TRBV12-4	TRBJ1-6	CASSFEGYNSPLHF	TGTGCCAGCAGTTTTGAGGGGTATAATTCACCCCTCCACTTT
TRBD2	many	TRBV28	TRBJ2-7	CASSSLAVFYEQYF	TGTGCCAGCAGTTCACTAGCGGTTTTTTACGAGCAGTACTTC
-	-	TRBV7-8	TRBJ2-5	CASSLVSGDQETQYF	TGTGCCAGCAGCTTAGTATCAGGGGACCAAGAGACCCAGTACTTC
TRBD2	few	TRBV10-1	TRBJ2-2	CASSESKGLAGRMNTGELFF	TGCGCCAGCAGTGAGTCAAAGGGACTAGCGGGACGAATGAACACCGGGGAGCTGTTTTTT
-	-	TRBV28	TRBJ1-2	CASSFGRVYYGYTF	TGTGCCAGCAGTTTCGGGCGGGTTTACTATGGCTACACCTTC
-	few	TRBV2	TRBJ2-3	CASSVIRITDTQYF	TGTGCCAGCAGTGTAATTCGAATCACAGATACGCAGTATTTT
-	many	TRBV12-3/TRBV12-4	TRBJ2-2	CASGGWTANTGELFF	TGTGCCAGCGGCGGGTGGACAGCGAACACCGGGGAGCTGTTTTTT
TRBD2	-	TRBV6-2/TRBV6-3	TRBJ2-7	CASSELAGNEQYF	TGTGCCAGCAGTGAACTAGCGGGAAACGAGCAGTACTTC
-	few	TRBV29-1	TRBJ2-3	CSVEVVKGGTQYF	TGCAGCGTCGAGGTCGTCAAAGGAGGGACGCAGTATTTT
-	few	TRBV19	TRBJ1-1	CASSPGHPPGSEAFF	TGTGCCTCAAGCCCGGGACACCCTCCCGGCTCTGAAGCTTTCTTT
-	-	TRBV6-2/TRBV6-3	TRBJ2-7	CASRADPVSYEQYF	TGTGCCAGCAGGGCGGATCCTGTCTCCTACGAGCAGTACTTC
-	many	TRBV10-3	TRBJ1-6	CAIMGRENSPLHF	TGTGCCATCATGGGCAGGGAAAATTCACCCCTCCACTTT
-	-	TRBV18	TRBJ1-5	CASSQVSDQPQHF	TGTGCCAGCTCACAGGTTTCGGATCAGCCCCAGCATTTT
-	many	TRBV11-2	TRBJ2-7	CASTDRYGGKQYF	TGTGCCAGCACCGACCGATACGGCGGAAAGCAGTACTTC
TRBD1	-	TRBV27	TRBJ1-1	CASSRTSTGATEAFF	TGTGCCAGCAGCCGAACCTCGACAGGGGCCACTGAAGCTTTCTTT
-	-	TRBV28	TRBJ2-1	CASSLLRNEQFF	TGTGCCAGCAGTTTATTGCGGAATGAGCAGTTCTTC